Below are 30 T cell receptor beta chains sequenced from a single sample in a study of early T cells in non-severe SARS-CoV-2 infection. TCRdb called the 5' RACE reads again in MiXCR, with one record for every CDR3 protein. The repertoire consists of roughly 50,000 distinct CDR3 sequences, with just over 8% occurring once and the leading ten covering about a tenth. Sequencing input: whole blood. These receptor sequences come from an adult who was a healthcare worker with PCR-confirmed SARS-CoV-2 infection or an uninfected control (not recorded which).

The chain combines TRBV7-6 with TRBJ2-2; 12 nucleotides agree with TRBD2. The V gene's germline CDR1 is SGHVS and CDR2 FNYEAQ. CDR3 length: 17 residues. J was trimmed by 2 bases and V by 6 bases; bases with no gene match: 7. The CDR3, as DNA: TGTGCCAGCAGTCAGACTAGCGGGGGACCTAACACCGGGGAGCTGTTTTTT. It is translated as CASSQTSGGPNTGELFF. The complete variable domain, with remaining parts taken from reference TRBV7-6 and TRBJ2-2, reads GAGVSQSPRYKVTKRGQDVALRCDPISGHVSLYWYRQALGQGPEFLTYFNYEAQQDKSGLPNDRFSAERPEGSISTLTIQRTEQRDSAMYRCASSQTSGGPNTGELFFGEGSRLTVL.

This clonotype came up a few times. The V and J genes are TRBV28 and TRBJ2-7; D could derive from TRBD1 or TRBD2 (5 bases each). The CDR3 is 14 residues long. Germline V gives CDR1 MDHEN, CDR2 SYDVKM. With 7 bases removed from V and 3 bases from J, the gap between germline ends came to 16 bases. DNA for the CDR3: TGTGCCAGCACTCGGCAGGGACCCAACTACGAGCAGTACTTC. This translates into CASTRQGPNYEQYF.

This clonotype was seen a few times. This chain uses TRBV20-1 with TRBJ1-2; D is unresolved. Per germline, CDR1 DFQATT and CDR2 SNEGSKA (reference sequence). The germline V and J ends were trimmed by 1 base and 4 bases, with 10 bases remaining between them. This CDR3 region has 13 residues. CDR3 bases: TGCAGTGCTAGAGGAAGTCGGGGCTATGGCTACACCTTC. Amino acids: CSARGSRGYGYTF.

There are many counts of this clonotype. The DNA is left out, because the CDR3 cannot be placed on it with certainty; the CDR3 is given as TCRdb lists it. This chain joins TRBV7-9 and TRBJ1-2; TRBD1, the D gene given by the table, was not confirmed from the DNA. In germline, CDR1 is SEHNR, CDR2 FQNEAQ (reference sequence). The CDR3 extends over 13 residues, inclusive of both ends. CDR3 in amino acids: CASSSSGGYGYTF.

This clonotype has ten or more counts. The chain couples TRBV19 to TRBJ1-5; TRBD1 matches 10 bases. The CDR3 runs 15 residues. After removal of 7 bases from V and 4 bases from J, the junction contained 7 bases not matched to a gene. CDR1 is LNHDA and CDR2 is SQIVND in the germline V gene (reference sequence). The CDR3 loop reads CASKETGGRNQPQHF. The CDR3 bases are TGTGCCAGTAAAGAGACAGGGGGCAGAAATCAGCCCCAGCATTTT.

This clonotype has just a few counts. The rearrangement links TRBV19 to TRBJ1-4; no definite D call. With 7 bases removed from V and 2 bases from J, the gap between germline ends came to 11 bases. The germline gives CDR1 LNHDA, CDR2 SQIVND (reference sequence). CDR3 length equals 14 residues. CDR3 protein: CASNHGRTNEKLFF. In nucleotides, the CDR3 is TGTGCCAGTAATCATGGGAGGACTAATGAAAAACTGTTTTTT.

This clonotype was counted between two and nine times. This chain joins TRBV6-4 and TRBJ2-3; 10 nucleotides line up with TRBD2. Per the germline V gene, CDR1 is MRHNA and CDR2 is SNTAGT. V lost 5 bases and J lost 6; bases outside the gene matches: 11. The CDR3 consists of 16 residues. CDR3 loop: CASSHGLAASGDTQYF. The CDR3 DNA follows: TGTGCCAGCAGTCACGGACTAGCGGCTAGTGGGGATACGCAGTATTTT.

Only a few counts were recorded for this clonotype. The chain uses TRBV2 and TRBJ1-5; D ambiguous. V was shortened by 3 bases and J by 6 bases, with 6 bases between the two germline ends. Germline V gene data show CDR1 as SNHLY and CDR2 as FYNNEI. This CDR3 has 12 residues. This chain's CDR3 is CASSEFTQPQHF. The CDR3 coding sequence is TGTGCCAGCAGTGAGTTCACTCAGCCCCAGCATTTT.

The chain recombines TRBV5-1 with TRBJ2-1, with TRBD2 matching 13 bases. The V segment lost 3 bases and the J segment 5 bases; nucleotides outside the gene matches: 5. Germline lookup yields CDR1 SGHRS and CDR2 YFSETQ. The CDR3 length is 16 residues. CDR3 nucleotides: TGCGCCAGCAGCTGGGGACTAGCGGGGAGTCACAATGAGCAGTTCTTC. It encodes CASSWGLAGSHNEQFF.

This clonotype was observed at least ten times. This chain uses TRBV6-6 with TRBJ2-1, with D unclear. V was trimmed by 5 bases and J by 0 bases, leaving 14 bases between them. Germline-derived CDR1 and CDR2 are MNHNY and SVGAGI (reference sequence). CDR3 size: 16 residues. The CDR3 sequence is CASSPGRSSSYNEQFF. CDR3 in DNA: TGTGCCAGCAGTCCCGGACGGTCAAGCTCCTACAATGAGCAGTTCTTC.

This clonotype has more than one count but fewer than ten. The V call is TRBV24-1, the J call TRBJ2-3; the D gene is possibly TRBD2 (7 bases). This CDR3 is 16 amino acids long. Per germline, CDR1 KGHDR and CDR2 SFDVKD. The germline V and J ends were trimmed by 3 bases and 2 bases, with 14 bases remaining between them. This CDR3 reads CATSDPRGPNTDTQYF. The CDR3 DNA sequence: TGTGCCACCAGTGATCCGCGGGGGCCCAACACAGATACGCAGTATTTT.

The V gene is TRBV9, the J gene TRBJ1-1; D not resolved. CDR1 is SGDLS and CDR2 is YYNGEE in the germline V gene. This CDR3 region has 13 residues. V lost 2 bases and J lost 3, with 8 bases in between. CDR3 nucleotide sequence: TGTGCCAGCAGCGTTGTCCCTGACACTGAAGCTTTCTTT. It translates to CASSVVPDTEAFF.

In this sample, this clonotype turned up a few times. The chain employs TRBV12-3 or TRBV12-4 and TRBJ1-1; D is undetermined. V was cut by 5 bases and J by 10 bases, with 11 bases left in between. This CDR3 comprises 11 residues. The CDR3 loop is CASSASIRAFF. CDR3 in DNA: TGTGCCAGCAGTGCTTCTATTCGAGCTTTCTTT.

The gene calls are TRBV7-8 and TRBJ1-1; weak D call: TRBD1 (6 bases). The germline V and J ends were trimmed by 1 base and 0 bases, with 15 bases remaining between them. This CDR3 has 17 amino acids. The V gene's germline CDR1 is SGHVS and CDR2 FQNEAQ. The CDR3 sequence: CASSLGTGSIMNTEAFF. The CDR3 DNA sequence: TGTGCCAGCAGCTTAGGAACAGGGTCGATTATGAACACTGAAGCTTTCTTT. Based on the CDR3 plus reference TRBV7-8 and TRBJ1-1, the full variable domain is GAGVSQSPRYKVAKRGQDVALRCDPISGHVSLFWYQQALGQGPEFLTYFQNEAQLDKSGLPSDRFFAERPEGSVSTLKIQRTQQEDSAVYLCASSLGTGSIMNTEAFFGQGTRLTVV.

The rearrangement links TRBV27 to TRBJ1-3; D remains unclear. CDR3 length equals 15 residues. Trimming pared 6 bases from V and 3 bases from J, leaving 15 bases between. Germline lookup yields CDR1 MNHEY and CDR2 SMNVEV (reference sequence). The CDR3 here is CASRSMSAGGNTIYF. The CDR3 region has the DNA TGTGCCAGCAGGTCTATGAGCGCGGGTGGAAACACCATATATTTT.

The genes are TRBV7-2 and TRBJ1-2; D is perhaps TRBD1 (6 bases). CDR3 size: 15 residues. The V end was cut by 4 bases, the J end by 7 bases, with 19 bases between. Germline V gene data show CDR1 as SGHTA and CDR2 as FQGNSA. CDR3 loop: CASSSGPTGLSGYTF. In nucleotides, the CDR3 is TGTGCCAGCAGCTCGGGTCCCACAGGGCTATCTGGCTACACCTTC.

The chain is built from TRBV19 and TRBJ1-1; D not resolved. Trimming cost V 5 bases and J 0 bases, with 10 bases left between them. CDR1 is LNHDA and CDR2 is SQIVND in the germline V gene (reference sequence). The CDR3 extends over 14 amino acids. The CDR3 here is CASSPGRLNTEAFF. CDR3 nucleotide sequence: TGTGCCAGTAGTCCCGGACGGTTGAACACTGAAGCTTTCTTT.

CDR3 in amino acids: CASSLLFGNSPLHF. The CDR3 region has the DNA TGTGCCAGCAGCTTACTGTTCGGAAATTCACCCCTCCACTTT. The chain combines TRBV7-2 with TRBJ1-6; D gene ambiguous. The CDR3 sequence is 14 residues long. The germline gives CDR1 SGHTA, CDR2 FQGNSA. Trimming pared 2 bases from V and 7 bases from J, leaving 9 bases between.

The CDR3 nucleotides are TGTGCCAGCGATCGAACAGGGAAATACAATGAGCAGTTCTTC. This translates into CASDRTGKYNEQFF. The chain links TRBV2 to TRBJ2-1; D possibly corresponds to TRBD1 (6 bases). Between the trimmed V and J ends, which lost 8 bases and 4 bases, there was a span of 15 bases. The V gene's germline CDR1 is SNHLY and CDR2 FYNNEI. This CDR3 region has 14 residues.

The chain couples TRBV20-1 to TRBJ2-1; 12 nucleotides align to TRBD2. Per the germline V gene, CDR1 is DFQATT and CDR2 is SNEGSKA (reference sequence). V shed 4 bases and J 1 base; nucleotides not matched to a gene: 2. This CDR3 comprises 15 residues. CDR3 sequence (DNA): TGCAGTGCTACTAGCGGGAGGGTGTCCTACAATGAGCAGTTCTTC. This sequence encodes CSATSGRVSYNEQFF.

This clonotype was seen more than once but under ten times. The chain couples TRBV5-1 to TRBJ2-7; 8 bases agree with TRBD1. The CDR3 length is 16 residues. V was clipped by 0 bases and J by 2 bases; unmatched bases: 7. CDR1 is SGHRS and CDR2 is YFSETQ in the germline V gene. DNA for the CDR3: TGCGCCAGCAGCTTGGGCAAGAGACAGGGGCCCTACGAGCAGTACTTC. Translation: CASSLGKRQGPYEQYF.

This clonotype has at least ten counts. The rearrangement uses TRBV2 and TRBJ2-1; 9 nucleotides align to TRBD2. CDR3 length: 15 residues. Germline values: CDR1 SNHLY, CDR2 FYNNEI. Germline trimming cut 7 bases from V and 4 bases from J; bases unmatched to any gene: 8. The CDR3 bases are TGTGCCAGCACCCCGACTAGCGGTATATACAATGAGCAGTTCTTC. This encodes CASTPTSGIYNEQFF.

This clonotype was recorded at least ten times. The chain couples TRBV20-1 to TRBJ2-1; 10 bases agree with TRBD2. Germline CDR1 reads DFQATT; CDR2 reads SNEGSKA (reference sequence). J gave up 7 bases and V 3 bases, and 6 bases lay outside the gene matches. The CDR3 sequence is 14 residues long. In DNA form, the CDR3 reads TGCAGTGCTAGGGTGGCTAGCGGGGGAAATGAGCAGTTCTTC. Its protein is CSARVASGGNEQFF.

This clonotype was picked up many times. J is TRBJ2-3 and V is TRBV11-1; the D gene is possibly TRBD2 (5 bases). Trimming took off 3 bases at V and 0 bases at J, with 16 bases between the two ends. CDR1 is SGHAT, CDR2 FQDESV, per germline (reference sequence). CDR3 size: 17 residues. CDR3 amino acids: CASSFLAAGTSTDTQYF. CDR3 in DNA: TGTGCCAGCAGCTTTCTAGCTGCAGGAACTAGCACAGATACGCAGTATTTT.

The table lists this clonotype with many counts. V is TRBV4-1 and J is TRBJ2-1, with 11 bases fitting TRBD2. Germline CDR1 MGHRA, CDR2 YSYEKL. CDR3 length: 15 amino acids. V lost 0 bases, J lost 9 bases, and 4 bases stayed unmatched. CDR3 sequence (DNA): TGCGCCAGCAGCCAAGAACTAGCGGGGGCTGGTGAGCAGTTCTTC. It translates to CASSQELAGAGEQFF.

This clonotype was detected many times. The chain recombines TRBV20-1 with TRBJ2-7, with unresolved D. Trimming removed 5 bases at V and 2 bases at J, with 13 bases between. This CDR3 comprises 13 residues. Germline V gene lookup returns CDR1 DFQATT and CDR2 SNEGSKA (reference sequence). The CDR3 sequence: CSASSRLTYEQYF. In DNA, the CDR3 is TGCAGTGCTTCCTCCAGGCTGACCTACGAGCAGTACTTC.

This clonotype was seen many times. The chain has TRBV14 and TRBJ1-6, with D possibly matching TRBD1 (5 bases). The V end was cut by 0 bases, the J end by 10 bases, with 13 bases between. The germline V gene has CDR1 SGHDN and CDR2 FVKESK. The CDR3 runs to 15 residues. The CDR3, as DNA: TGTGCCAGCAGCCAAGAGCGGGGGGTCGGGTCACCCCTCCACTTT. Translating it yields CASSQERGVGSPLHF.

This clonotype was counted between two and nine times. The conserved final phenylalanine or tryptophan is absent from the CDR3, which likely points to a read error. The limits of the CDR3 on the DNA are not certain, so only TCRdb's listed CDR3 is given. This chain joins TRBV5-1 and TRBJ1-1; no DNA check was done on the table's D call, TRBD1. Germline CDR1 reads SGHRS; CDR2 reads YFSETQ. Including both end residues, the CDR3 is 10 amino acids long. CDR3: CASSIPYRGL.

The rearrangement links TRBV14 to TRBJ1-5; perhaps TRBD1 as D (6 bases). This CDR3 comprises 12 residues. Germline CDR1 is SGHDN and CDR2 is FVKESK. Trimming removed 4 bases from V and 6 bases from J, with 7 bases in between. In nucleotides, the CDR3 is TGTGCCAGCAGCCTCAGGGGTCAGCCCCAGCATTTT. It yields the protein CASSLRGQPQHF.

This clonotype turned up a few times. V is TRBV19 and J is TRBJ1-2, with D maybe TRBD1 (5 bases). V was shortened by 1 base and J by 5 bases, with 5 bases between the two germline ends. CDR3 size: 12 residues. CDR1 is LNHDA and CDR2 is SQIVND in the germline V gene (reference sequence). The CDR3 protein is CASSIAGYGYTF. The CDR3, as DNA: TGTGCCAGTAGTATAGCAGGGTATGGCTACACCTTC.